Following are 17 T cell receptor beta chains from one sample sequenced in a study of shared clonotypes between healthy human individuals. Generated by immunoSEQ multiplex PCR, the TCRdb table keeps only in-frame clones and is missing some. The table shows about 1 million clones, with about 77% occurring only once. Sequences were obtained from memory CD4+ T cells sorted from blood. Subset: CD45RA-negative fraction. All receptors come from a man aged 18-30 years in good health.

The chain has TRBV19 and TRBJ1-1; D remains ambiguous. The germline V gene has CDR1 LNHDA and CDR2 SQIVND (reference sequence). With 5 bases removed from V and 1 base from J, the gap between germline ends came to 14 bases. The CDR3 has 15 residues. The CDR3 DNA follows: TGTGCCAGTAGTCATATCCGGGCGGGGAACACTGAAGCTTTCTTT. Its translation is CASSHIRAGNTEAFF.

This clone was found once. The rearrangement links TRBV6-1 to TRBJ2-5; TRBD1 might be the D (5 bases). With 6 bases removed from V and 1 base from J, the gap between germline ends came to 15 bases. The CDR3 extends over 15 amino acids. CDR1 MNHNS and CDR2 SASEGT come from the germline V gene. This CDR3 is CASSLHGRVQETQYF. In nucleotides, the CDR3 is TGTGCCAGCAGCCTGCACGGCAGGGTCCAAGAGACCCAGTACTTC.

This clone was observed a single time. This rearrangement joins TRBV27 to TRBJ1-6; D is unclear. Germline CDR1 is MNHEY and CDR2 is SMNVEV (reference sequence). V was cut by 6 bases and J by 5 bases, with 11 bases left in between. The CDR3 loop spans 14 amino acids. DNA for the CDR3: TGTGCCAGCAGGACTTGGGGTGATAATTCACCCCTCCACTTT. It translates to CASRTWGDNSPLHF.

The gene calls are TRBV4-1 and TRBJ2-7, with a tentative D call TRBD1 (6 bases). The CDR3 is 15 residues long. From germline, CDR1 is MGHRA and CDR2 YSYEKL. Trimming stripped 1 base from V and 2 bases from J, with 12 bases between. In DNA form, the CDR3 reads TGCGCCAGCAGCCAAGGAGCCGGGACAACCTACGAGCAGTACTTC. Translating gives CASSQGAGTTYEQYF.

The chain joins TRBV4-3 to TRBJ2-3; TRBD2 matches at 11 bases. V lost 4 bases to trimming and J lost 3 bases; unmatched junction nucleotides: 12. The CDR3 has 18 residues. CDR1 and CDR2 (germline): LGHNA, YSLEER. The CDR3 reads CASSRGGLAGGRTDTQYF. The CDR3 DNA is TGCGCCAGCAGCCGGGGCGGGCTAGCGGGAGGTAGGACAGATACGCAGTATTTT.

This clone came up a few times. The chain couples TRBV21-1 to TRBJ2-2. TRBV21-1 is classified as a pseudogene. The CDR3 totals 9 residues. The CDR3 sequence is CASSNSLFF. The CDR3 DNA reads TGTGCCAGCAGCAATTCGCTGTTTTTT.

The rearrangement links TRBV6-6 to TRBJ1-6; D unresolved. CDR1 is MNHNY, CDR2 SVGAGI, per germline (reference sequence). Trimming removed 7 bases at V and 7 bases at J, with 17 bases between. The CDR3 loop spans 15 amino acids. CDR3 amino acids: CASTKLGSPNSPLHF. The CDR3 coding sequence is TGTGCCAGCACCAAACTGGGGAGTCCAAATTCACCCCTCCACTTT.

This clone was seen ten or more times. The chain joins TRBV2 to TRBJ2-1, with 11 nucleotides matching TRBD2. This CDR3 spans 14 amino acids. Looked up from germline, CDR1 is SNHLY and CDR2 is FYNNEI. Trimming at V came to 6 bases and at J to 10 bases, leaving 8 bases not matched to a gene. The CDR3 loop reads CASRVAGGPGEQFF. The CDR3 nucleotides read TGTGCCAGCAGGGTAGCGGGGGGGCCGGGAGAGCAGTTCTTC.

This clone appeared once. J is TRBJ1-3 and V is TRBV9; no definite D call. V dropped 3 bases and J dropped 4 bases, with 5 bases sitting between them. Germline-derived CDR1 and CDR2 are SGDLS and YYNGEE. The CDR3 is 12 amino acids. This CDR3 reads CASSAQGNTIYF. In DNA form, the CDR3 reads TGTGCCAGCAGCGCCCAGGGAAACACCATATATTTT.

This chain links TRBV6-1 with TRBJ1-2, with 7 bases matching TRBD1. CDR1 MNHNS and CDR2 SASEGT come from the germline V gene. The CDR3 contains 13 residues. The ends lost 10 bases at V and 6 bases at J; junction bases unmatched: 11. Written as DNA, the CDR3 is TGTGCCACGACCCCGACAGGGTTAGATGGCTACACCTTC. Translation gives CATTPTGLDGYTF.

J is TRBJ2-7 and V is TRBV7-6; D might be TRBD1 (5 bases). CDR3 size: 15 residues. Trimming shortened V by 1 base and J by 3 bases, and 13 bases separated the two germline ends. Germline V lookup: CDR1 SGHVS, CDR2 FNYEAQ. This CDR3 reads CASSLEIGHSYEQYF. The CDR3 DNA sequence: TGTGCCAGCAGCTTAGAGATAGGACACAGCTACGAGCAGTACTTC.

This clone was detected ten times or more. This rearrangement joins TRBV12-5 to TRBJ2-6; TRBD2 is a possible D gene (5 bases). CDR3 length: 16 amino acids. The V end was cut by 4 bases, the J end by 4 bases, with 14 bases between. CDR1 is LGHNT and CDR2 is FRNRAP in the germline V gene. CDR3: CASGSPGPGGANVLTF. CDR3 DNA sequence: TGTGCTAGTGGTTCTCCGGGTCCGGGGGGGGCCAACGTCCTGACTTTC.

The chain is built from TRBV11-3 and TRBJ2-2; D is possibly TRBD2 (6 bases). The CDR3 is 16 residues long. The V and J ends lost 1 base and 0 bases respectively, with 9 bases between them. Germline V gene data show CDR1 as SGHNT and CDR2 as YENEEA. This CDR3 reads CASSLAAGTNTGELFF. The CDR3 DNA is TGTGCCAGCAGCTTAGCGGCGGGAACGAACACCGGGGAGCTGTTTTTT. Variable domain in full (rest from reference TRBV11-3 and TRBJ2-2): EAGVVQSPRYKIIEKKQPVAFWCNPISGHNTLYWYLQNLGQGPELLIRYENEEAVDDSQLPKDRFSAERLKGVDSTLKIQPAELGDSAVYLCASSLAAGTNTGELFFGEGSRLTVL.

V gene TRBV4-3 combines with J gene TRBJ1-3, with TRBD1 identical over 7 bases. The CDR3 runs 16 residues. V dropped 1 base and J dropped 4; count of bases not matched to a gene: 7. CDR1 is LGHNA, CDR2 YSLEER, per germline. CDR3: CASSQVSGGGGNTIYF. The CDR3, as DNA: TGCGCCAGCAGCCAAGTGTCAGGGGGAGGAGGAAACACCATATATTTT.

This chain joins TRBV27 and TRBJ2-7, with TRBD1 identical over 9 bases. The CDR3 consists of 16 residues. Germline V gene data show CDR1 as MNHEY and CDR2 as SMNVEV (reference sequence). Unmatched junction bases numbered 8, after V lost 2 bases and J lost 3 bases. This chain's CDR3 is CASSLRTGVGFYEQYF. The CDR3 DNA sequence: TGTGCCAGCAGTTTACGGACAGGGGTAGGCTTCTACGAGCAGTACTTC.

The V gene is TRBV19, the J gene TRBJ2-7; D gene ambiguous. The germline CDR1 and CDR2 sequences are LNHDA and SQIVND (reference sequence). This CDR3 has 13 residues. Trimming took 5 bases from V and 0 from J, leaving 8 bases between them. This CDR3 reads CASSLARSYEQYF. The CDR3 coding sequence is TGTGCCAGTAGTCTGGCCCGCTCCTACGAGCAGTACTTC.

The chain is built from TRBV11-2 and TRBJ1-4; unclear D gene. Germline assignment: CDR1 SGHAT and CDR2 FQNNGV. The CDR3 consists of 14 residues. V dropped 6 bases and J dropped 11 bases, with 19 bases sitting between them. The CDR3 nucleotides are TGTGCCAGCAGTCTAGGGTCGTCGGGAGGGAAACTGTTTTTT. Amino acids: CASSLGSSGGKLFF.